This TCR beta chain was obtained from a study of identical twins. This clonotype has only one observation. Its antigen is unknown. Germline V gives CDR1 LGHNA, CDR2 YSLEER. The V gene end was trimmed by 0 bases and the J gene end by 3 bases; junction bases not matched to a gene: 16. The CDR3 sequence is 19 residues long. Study-level points and caveats: Carriage of fewer insertions was seen in abundant cord blood beta clonotypes, whereas memory repertoires showed none.

TCRdb itself ran the 5' RACE reads through MiXCR, one entry per CDR3 protein. The sample has 450,000 or so distinct CDR3 sequences, about a fifth seen once. Sequenced input: naive T cells sorted from blood. This sequence joins TRBV4-3 and TRBJ2-7, with 8 bases identical to TRBD2. The clonotype originates from a man between 50 and 59 years old in good health. The CDR3 coding sequence is TGCGCCAGCAGCCAAGAGTTGGGGCTAGCGGGTCGAACATTCTACGAGCAGTACTTC. This gives the protein CASSQELGLAGRTFYEQYF.